This T cell receptor (beta chain) emerged from a study of spatial heterogeneity in lung cancer. The CDR3 has 18 residues. Time point denoted: blood at routine non-recurrence follow-up after resection. This clonotype was recorded many times. From the 5' RACE reads, TCRdb called clonotypes with MiXCR, one entry per CDR3 protein. The sample records 8,500 to 14,000 distinct CDR3 sequences, 10% being singletons. The V and J genes are TRBV3-2 and TRBJ2-3; the table calls TRBD2, which could not be checked here. TRBV3-2 is recorded as a pseudogene. The TCR was taken from a female donor with early-stage non-small cell lung cancer. Sequences were derived from PBMCs, sampled at follow-up. In DNA form, the CDR3 reads TGTGCCAGCAGCCAAGAGGGGACTAGCCCCACCAGCACAGATACGCAGTATTTT. Protein: CASSQEGTSPTSTDTQYF.